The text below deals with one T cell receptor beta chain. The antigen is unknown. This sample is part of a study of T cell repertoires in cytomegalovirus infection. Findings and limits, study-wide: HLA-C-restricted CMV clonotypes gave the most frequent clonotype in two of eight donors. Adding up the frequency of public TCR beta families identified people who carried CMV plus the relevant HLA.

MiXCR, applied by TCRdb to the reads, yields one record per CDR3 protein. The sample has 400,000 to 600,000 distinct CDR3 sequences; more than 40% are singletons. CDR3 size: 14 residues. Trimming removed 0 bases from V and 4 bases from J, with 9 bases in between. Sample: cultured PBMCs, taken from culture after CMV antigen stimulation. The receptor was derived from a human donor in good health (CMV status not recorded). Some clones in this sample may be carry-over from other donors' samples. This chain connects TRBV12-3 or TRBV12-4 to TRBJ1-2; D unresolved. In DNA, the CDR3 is TGTGCCAGCAGTTTAGCAAGAGTCTCCTATGGCTACACCTTC. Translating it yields CASSLARVSYGYTF.